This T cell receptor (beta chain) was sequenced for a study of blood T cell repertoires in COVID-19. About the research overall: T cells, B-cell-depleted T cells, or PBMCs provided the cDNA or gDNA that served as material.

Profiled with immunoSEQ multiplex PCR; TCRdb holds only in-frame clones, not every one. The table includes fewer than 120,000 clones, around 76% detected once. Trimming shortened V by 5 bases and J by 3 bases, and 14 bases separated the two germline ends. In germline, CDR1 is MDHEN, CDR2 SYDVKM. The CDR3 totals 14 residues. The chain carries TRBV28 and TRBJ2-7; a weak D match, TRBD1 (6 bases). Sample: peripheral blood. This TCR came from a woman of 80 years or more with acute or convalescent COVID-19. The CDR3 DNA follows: TGTGCCAGCAGTCCCTCACAGGGCAGCTACGAGCAGTACTTC. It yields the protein CASSPSQGSYEQYF.